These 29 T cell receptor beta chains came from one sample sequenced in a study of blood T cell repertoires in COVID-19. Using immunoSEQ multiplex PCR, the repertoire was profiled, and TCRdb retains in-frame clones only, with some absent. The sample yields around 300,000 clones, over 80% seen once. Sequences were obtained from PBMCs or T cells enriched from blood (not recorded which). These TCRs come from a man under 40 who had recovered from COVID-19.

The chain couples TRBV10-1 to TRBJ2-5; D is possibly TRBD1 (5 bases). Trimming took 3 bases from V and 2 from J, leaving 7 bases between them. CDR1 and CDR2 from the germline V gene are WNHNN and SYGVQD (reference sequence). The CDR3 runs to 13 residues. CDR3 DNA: TGCGCCAGCAGTGACGACAGTCAAGAGACCCAGTACTTC. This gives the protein CASSDDSQETQYF.

The CDR3 DNA sequence: TGTGCCAGCAGACCGACAGTTGTCGATGGCTACACCTTC. As protein: CASRPTVVDGYTF. This rearrangement joins TRBV6-6 to TRBJ1-2; maybe TRBD1 (5 bases). Germline-derived CDR1 and CDR2 are MNHNY and SVGAGI (reference sequence). The ends were cut back, 6 bases at V and 6 bases at J, with 14 bases in the middle. The CDR3 length is 13 residues.

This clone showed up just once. The DNA of the CDR3 is TGCGCCAGCAGCTTGGAGCAGGGGGAAGGGGAGACCCAGTACTTC. This encodes CASSLEQGEGETQYF. This rearrangement joins TRBV5-1 to TRBJ2-5, with 7 bases fitting TRBD1. The CDR3 sequence is 15 residues long. Looked up from germline, CDR1 is SGHRS and CDR2 is YFSETQ. After removal of 0 bases from V and 5 bases from J, the junction contained 7 bases not matched to a gene.

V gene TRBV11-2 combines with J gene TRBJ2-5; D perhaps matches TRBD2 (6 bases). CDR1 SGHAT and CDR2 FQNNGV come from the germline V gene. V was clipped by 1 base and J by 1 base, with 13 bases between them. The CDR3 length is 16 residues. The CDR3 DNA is TGTGCCAGCAGCTTAGGGGGAGGCGAGGCCCAAGAGACCCAGTACTTC. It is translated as CASSLGGGEAQETQYF.

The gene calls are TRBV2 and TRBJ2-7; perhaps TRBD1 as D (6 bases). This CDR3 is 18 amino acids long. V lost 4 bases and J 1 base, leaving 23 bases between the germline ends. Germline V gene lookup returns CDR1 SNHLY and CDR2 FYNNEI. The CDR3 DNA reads TGTGCCAGCAGTGTCTGGGGCGCGGCAAGCACAGGGTCCTACGAGCAGTACTTC. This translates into CASSVWGAASTGSYEQYF.

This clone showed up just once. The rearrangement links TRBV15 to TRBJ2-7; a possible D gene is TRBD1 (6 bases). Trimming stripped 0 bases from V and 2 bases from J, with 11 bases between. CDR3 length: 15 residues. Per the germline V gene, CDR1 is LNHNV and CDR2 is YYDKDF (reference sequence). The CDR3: CATSRDRGHTYEQYF. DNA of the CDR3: TGTGCCACCAGCAGAGATCGGGGACACACCTACGAGCAGTACTTC.

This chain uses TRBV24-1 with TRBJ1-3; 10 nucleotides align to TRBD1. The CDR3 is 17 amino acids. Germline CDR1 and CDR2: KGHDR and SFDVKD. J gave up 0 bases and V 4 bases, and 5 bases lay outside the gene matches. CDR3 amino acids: CATSEAGQGPSGNTIYF. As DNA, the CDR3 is TGTGCCACCAGTGAAGCGGGACAGGGGCCCTCTGGAAACACCATATATTTT.

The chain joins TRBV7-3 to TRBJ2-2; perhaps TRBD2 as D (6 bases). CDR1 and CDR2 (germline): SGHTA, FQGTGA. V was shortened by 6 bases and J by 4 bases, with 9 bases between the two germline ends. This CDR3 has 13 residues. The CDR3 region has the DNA TGTGCCAGCAGGGAGGGGCTCACCGGGGAGCTGTTTTTT. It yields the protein CASREGLTGELFF.

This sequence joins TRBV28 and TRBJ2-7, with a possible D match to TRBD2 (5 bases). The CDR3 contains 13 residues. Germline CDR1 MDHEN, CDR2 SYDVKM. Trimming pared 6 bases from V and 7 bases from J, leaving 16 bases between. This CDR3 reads CASSNDVPGEQYF. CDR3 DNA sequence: TGTGCCAGCAGCAATGACGTTCCGGGGGAGCAGTACTTC.

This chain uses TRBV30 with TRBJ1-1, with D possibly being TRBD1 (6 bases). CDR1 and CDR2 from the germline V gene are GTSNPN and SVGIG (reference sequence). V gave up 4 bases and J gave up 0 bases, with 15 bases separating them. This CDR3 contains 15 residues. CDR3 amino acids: CAWTWTALMNTEAFF. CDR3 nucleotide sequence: TGTGCCTGGACTTGGACAGCATTAATGAACACTGAAGCTTTCTTT.

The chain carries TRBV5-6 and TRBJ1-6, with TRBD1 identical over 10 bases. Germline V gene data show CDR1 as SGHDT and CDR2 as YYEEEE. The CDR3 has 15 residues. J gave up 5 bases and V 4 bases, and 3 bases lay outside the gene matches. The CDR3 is CASSRGTGDNSPLHF. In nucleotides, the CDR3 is TGTGCCAGCAGCAGAGGGACAGGGGATAATTCACCCCTCCACTTT.

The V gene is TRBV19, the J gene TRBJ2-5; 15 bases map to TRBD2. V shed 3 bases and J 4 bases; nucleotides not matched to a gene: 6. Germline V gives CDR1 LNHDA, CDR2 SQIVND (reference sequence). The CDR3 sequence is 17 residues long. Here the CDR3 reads CASSIRTSGGAGETQYF. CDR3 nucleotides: TGTGCCAGTAGTATCCGGACTAGCGGGGGGGCCGGAGAGACCCAGTACTTC.

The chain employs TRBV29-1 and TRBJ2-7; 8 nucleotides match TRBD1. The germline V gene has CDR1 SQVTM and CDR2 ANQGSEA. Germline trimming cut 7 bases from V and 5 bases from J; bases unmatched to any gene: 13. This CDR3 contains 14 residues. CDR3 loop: CSATRIRGLDEQYF. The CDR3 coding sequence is TGCAGCGCCACCAGGATCAGGGGGCTTGACGAGCAGTACTTC.

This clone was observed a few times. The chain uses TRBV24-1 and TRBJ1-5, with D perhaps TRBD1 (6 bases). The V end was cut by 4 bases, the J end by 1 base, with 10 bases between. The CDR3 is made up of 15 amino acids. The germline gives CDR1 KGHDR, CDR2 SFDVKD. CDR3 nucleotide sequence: TGTGCCACCAGTGACGGGGGGGGCAGCAATCAGCCCCAGCATTTT. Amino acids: CATSDGGGSNQPQHF.

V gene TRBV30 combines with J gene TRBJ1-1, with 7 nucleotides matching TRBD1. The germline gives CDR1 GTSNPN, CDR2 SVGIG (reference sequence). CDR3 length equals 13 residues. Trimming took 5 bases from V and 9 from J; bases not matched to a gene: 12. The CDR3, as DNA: TGTGCCTGGTCAGGGGGGAAGGTGAAGAAAGCTTTCTTT. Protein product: CAWSGGKVKKAFF. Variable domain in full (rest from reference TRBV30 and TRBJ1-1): SQTIHQWPATLVQPVGSPLSLECTVEGTSNPNLYWYRQAAGRGLQLLFYSVGIGQISSEVPQNLSASRPQDRQFILSSKKLLLSDSGFYLCAWSGGKVKKAFFGQGTRLTVV.

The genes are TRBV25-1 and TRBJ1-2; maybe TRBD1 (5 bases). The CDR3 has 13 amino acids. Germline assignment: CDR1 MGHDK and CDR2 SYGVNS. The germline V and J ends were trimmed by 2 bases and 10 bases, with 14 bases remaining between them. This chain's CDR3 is CASSEQGGVTYTF. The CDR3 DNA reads TGTGCCAGCAGTGAACAGGGAGGGGTAACCTACACCTTC.

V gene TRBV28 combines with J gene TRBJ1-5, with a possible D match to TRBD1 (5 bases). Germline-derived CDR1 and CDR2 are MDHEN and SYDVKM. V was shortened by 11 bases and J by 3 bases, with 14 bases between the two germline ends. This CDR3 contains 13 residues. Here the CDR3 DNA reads TGTGCCGGCCGACAGAGCGTCAATCAGCCCCAGCATTTT. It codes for CAGRQSVNQPQHF.

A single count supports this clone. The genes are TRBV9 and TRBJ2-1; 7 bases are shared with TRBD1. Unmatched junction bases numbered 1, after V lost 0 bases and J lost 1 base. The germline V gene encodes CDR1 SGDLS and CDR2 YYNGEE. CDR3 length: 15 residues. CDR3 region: CASSVDRGSYNEQFF. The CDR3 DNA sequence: TGTGCCAGCAGCGTAGACAGGGGATCCTACAATGAGCAGTTCTTC.

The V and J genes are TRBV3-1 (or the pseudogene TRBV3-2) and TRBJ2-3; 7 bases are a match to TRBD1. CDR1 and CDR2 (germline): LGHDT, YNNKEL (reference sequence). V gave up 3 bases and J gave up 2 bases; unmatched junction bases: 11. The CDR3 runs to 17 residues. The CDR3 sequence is CASSHRQGKTTTDTQYF. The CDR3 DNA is TGTGCCAGCAGCCATCGACAGGGCAAGACCACCACAGATACGCAGTATTTT.

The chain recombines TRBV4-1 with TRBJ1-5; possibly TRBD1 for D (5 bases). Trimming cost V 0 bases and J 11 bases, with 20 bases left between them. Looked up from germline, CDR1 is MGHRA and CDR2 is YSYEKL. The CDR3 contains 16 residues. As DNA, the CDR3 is TGCGCCAGCAGCCAAGAGCCGGGAATCGGGGGTTCGGCCCAGCATTTT. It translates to CASSQEPGIGGSAQHF.

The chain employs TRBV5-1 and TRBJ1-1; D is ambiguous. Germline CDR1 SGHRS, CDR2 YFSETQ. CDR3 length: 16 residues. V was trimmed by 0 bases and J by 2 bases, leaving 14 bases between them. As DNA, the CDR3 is TGCGCCAGCAGCTTGGCAGCTACCGGGAGAAACACTGAAGCTTTCTTT. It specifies CASSLAATGRNTEAFF.

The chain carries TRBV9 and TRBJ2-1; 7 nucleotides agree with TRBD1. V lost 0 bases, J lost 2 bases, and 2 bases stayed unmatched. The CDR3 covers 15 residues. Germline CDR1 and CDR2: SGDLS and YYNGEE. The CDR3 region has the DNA TGTGCCAGCAGCGTAGGAGGGGGCACCTACAATGAGCAGTTCTTC. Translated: CASSVGGGTYNEQFF.

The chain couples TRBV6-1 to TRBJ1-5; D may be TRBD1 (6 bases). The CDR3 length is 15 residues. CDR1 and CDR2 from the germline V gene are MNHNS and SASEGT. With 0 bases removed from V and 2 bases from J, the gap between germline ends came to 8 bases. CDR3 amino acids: CASSEAHRGNQPQHF. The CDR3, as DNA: TGTGCCAGCAGTGAAGCCCACAGGGGCAATCAGCCCCAGCATTTT.

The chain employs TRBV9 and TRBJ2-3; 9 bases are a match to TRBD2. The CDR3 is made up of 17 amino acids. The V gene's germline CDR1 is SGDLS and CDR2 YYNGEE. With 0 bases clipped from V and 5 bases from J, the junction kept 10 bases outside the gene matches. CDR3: CASSVVGLAGIRDTQYF. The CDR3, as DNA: TGTGCCAGCAGCGTAGTTGGGCTAGCGGGGATCAGAGATACGCAGTATTTT. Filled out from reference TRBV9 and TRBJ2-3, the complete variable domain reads DSGVTQTPKHLITATGQRVTLRCSPRSGDLSVYWYQQSLDQGLQFLIQYYNGEERAKGNILERFSAQQFPDLHSELNLSSLELGDSALYFCASSVVGLAGIRDTQYFGPGTRLTVL.

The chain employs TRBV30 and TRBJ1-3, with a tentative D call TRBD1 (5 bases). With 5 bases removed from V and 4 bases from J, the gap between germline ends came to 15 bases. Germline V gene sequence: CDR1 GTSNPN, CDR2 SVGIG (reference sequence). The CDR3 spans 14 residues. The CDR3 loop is CAWSGGSKGNTIYF. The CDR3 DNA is TGTGCCTGGTCGGGGGGAAGTAAAGGAAACACCATATATTTT.

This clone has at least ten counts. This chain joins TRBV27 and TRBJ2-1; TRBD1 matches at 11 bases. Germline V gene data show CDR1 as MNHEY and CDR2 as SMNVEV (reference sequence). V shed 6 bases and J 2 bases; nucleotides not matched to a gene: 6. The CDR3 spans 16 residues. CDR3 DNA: TGTGCCAGCAGCCGGACAGGGGGCGCCCCCTACAATGAGCAGTTCTTC. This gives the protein CASSRTGGAPYNEQFF.

The CDR3 reads CASSLPGSGTEAFF. The CDR3 DNA reads TGTGCCAGCAGTTTACCGGGGTCGGGCACTGAAGCTTTCTTT. The chain is built from TRBV28 and TRBJ1-1; D ambiguous. The ends were cut back, 2 bases at V and 4 bases at J, with 11 bases in the middle. The CDR3 is 14 amino acids. Germline V lookup: CDR1 MDHEN, CDR2 SYDVKM.

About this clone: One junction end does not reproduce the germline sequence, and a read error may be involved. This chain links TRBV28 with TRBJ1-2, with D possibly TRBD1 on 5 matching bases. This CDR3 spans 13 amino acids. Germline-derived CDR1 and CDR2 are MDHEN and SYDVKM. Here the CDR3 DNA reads TGTGCCAGCAGCTTATCGGGGGGGAATGGCTACACCTTC. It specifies CASSLSGGNGYTF.

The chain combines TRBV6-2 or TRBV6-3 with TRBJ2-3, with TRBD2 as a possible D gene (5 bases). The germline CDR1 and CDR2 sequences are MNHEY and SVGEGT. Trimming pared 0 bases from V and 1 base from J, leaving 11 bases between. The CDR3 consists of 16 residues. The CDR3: CASSYSIRGGTDTQYF. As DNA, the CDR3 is TGTGCCAGCAGTTACTCGATCCGGGGTGGCACAGATACGCAGTATTTT.